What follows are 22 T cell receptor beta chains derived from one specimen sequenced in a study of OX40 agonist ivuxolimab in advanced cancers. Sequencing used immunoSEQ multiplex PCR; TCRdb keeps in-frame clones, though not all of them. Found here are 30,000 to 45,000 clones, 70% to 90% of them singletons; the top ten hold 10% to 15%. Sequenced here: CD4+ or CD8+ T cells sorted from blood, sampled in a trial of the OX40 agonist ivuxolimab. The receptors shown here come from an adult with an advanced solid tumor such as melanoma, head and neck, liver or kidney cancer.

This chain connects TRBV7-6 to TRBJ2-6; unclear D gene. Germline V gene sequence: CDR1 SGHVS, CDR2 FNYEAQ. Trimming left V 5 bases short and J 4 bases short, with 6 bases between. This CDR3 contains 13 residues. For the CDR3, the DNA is TGTGCCAGCAGCAGGTGGGGGGCCAACGTCCTGACTTTC. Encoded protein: CASSRWGANVLTF.

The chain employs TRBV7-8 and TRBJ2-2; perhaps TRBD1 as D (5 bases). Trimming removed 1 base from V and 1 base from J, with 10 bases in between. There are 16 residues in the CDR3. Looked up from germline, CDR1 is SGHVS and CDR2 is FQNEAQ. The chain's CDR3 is CASSLDGAQNTGELFF. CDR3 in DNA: TGTGCCAGCAGCTTAGATGGGGCCCAGAACACCGGGGAGCTGTTTTTT.

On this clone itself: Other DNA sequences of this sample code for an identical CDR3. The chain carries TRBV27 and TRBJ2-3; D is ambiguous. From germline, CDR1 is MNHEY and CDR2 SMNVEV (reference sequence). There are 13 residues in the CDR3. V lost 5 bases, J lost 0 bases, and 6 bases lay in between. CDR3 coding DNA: TGTGCCAGCAGTCCACCCAGCACAGATACGCAGTATTTT. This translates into CASSPPSTDTQYF.

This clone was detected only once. CDR3 loop: CSARWGQGMFF. Written as DNA, the CDR3 is TGCAGTGCTCGCTGGGGACAGGGTATGTTTTTT. The genes are TRBV20-1 and TRBJ1-4; 9 bases are a match to TRBD1. The CDR3 loop spans 11 amino acids. Trimming took 5 bases from V and 15 from J; bases not matched to a gene: 7. Germline CDR1 DFQATT, CDR2 SNEGSKA (reference sequence).

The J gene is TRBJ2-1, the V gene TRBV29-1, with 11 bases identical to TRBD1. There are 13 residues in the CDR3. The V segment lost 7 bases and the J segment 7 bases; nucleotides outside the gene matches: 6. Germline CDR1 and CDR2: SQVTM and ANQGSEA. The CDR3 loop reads CSAAGTGGNEQFF. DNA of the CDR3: TGCAGCGCGGCGGGGACAGGGGGTAATGAGCAGTTCTTC.

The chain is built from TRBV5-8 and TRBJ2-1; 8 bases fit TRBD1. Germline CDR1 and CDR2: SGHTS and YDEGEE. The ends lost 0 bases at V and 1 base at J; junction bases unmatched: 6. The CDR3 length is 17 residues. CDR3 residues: CASSLAPWTGSYNEQFF. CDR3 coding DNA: TGTGCCAGCAGCTTGGCCCCCTGGACAGGGTCCTACAATGAGCAGTTCTTC.

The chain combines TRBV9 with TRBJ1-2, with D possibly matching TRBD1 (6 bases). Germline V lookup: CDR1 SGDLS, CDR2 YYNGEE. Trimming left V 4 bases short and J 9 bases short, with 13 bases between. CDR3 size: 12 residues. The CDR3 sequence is CASSPTQGSYTF. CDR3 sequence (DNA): TGTGCCAGCAGCCCAACCCAGGGGAGCTACACCTTC.

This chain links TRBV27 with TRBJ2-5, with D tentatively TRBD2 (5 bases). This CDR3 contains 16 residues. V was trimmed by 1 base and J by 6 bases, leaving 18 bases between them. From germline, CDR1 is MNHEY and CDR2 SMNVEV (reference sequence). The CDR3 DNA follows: TGTGCCAGCAGTTTATACACACTAGGGCCGGTGCAGACCCAGTACTTC. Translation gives CASSLYTLGPVQTQYF.

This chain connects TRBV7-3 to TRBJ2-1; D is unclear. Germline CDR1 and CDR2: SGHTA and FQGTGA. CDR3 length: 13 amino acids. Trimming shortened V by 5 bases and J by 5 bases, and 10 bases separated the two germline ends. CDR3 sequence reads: CASSRAFNNEQFF. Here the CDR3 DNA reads TGTGCCAGCAGCCGTGCATTCAACAATGAGCAGTTCTTC.

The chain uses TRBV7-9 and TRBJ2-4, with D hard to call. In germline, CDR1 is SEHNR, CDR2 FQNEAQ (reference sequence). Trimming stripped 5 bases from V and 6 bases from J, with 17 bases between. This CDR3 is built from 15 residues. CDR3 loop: CASSPAENSLNIQYF. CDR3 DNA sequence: TGTGCCAGCAGCCCCGCGGAAAATAGTTTAAACATTCAGTACTTC.

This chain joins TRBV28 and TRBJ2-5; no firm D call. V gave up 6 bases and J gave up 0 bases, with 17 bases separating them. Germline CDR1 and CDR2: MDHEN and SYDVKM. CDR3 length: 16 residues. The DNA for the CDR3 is TGTGCCAGCAGGAAAAAGTCCCCTCGGGACCAAGAGACCCAGTACTTC. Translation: CASRKKSPRDQETQYF.

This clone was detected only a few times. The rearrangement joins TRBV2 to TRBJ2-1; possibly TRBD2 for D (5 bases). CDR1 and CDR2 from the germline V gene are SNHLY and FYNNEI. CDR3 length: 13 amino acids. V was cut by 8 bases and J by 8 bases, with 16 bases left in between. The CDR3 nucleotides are TGTGCCAGCCTAAGGTCGGCGGGCCATGAGCAGTTCTTC. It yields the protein CASLRSAGHEQFF.

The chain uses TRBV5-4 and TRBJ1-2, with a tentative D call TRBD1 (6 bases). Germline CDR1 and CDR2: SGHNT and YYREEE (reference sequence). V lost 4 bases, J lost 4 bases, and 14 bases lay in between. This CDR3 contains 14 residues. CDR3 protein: CASSEGGTPYGYTF. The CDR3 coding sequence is TGTGCCAGCAGCGAAGGGGGGACCCCCTATGGCTACACCTTC.

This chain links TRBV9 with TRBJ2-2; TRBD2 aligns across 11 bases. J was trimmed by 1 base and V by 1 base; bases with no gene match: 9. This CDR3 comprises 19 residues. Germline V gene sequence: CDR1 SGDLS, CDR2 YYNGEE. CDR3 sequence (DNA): TGTGCCAGCAGCGTATGGGGGACTAGCGGAGCTGGGAACACCGGGGAGCTGTTTTTT. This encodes CASSVWGTSGAGNTGELFF.

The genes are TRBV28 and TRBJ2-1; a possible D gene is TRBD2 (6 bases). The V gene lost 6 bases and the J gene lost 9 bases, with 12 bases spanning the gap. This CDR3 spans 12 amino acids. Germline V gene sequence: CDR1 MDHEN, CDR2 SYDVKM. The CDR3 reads CASSSSVAEQFF. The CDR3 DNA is TGTGCCAGCAGCTCTAGCGTCGCTGAGCAGTTCTTC. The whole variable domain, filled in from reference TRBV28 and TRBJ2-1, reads DVKVTQSSRYLVKRTGEKVFLECVQDMDHENMFWYRQDPGLGLRLIYFSYDVKMKEKGDIPEGYSVSREKKERFSLILESASTNQTSMYLCASSSSVAEQFFGPGTRLTVL.

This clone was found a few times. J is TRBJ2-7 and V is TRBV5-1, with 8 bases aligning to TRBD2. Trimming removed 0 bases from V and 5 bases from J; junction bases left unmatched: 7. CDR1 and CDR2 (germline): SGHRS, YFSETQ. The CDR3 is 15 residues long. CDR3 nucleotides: TGCGCCAGCAGCTTGGGACTCGGGGGGGTCGACGAGCAGTACTTC. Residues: CASSLGLGGVDEQYF. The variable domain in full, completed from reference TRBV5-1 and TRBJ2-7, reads KAGVTQTPRYLIKTRGQQVTLSCSPISGHRSVSWYQQTPGQGLQFLFEYFSETQRNKGNFPGRFSGRQFSNSRSEMNVSTLELGDSALYLCASSLGLGGVDEQYFGPGTRLTVT.

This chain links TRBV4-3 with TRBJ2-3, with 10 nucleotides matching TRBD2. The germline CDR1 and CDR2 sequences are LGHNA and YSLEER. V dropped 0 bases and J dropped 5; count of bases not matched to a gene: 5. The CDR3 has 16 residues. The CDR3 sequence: CASSQDQRGGRDTQYF. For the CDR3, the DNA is TGCGCCAGCAGCCAAGATCAGCGGGGGGGCAGAGATACGCAGTATTTT.

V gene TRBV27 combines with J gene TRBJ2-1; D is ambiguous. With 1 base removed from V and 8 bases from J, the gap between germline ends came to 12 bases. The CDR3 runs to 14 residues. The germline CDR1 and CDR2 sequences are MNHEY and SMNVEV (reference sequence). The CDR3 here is CASSLLPQVYEQFF. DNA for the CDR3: TGTGCCAGCAGTTTATTGCCACAAGTCTATGAGCAGTTCTTC.

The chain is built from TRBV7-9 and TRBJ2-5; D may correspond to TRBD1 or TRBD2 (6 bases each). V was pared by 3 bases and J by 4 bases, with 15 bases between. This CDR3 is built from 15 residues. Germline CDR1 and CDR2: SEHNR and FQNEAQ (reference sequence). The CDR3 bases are TGTGCCAGCAGCTTGACAGGAGGGTCGAGAGAGACCCAGTACTTC. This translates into CASSLTGGSRETQYF. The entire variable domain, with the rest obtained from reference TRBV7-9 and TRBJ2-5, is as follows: DTGVSQNPRHKITKRGQNVTFRCDPISEHNRLYWYRQTLGQGPEFLTYFQNEAQLEKSRLLSDRFSAERPKGSFSTLEIQRTEQGDSAMYLCASSLTGGSRETQYFGPGTRLLVL.

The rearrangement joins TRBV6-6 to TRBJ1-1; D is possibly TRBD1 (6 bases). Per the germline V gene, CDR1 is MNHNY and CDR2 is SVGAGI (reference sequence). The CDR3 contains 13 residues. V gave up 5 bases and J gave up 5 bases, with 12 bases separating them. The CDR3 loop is CASSPGAWTEAFF. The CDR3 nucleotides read TGTGCCAGCAGTCCAGGGGCCTGGACTGAAGCTTTCTTT.

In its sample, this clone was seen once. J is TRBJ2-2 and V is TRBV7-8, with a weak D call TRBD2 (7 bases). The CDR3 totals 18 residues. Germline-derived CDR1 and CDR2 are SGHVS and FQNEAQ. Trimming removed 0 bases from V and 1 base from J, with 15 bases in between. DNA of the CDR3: TGTGCCAGCAGCTTAGCCTCTGGGGGGGCCTTGAACACCGGGGAGCTGTTTTTT. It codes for CASSLASGGALNTGELFF.

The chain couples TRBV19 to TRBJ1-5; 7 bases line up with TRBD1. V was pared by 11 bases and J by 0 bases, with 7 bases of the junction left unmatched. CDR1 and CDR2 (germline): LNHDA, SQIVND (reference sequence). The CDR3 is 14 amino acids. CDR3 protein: CAGGQAYSNQPQHF. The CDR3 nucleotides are TGTGCCGGCGGACAGGCGTATAGCAATCAGCCCCAGCATTTT.